This T cell receptor (beta chain) was identified during a study of blood T cell repertoires in COVID-19. As for the study in general: Whether acute or convalescent, the COVID-19 samples came from the United States, Italy and Spain. Nucleic acid was either cDNA or gDNA, and it came from T cells, B-cell-depleted T cells, or PBMCs.

Measured with immunoSEQ multiplex PCR; TCRdb has only the in-frame clones, and not every one. Of some 120,000 clones listed, roughly four fifths are singletons. The CDR3 runs 13 residues. The trim removed 4 bases at V and 9 bases at J, leaving 5 bases unmatched. Germline V gives CDR1 SGHNT, CDR2 YENEEA. This receptor was identified in a man aged 30 to 45 with COVID-19, enrolled during active disease. This sequence joins TRBV11-3 and TRBJ2-1; 8 bases match TRBD2. The sequencing sample was made of peripheral blood. In DNA, the CDR3 is TGTGCCAGCAGCTCACCTAGCGGGTTTGAGCAGTTCTTC. Protein: CASSSPSGFEQFF.